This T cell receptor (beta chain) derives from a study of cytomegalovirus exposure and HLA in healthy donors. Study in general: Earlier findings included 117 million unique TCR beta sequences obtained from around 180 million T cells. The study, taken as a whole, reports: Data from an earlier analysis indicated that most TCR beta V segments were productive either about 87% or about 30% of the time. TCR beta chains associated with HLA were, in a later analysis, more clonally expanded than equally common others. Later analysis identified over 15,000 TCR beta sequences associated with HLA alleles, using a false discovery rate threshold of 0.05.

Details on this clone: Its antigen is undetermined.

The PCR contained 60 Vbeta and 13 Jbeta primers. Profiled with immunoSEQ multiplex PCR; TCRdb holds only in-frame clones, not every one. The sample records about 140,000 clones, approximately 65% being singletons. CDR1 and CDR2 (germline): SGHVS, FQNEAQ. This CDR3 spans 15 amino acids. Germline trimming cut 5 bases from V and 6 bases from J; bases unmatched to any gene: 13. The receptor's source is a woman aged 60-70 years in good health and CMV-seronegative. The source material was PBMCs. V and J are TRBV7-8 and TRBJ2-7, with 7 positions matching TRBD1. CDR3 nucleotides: TGTGCCAGCAGCCCACTCGACAGGGTAGGGGCCGAGCAGTACTTC. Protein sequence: CASSPLDRVGAEQYF.